This T cell receptor beta chain appears in the sequencing data of a study of blood T cell repertoires in COVID-19. Across the whole study: Samples of COVID-19 (acute and convalescent) were obtained from the United States, Italy and Spain.

V was pared by 0 bases and J by 8 bases, with 16 bases between. CDR1 is SNHLY, CDR2 FYNNEI, per germline. This CDR3 region has 15 residues. TCRdb keeps only in-frame clones here, not all; method: immunoSEQ multiplex PCR. The table records around 320,000 clones, over 85% of them present only once. This clonotype was obtained from a woman in her 30s with COVID-19, enrolled during active disease. Input material: peripheral blood. The gene calls are TRBV2 and TRBJ1-1, with D perhaps TRBD1 (6 bases). CDR3: CASSEAMKTGPEAFF. The CDR3 DNA follows: TGTGCCAGCAGTGAAGCAATGAAGACAGGCCCAGAAGCTTTCTTT.